This T cell receptor beta chain is from a study of T cells after yellow fever vaccination. Whole-study results and caveats: A large majority of primary-vaccination clones showed up again after the booster (approximately 95% CD4, around 90% CD8). Of the clonotypes, a small share occurred in both CD4 and CD8 compartments. Any FACS-sorted repertoire could hold abundant clonotypes that contaminate it from the bulk population.

One entry per CDR3 protein, called by TCRdb with MiXCR from the 5' RACE reads. The data contain about 150,000 distinct CDR3 sequences, 5% to 8% of them singletons. CDR3 length: 17 amino acids. The germline V gene encodes CDR1 LNHDA and CDR2 SQIVND (reference sequence). V was clipped by 6 bases and J by 1 base, with 21 bases between them. This clonotype showed up many times. Its antigen is not identified. The chain joins TRBV19 to TRBJ2-5; a weak D match, TRBD2 (6 bases). The TCR was taken from a man aged 25 to 40 who received the YFV17D yellow fever vaccine. The specimen was CD4+ T cells sorted from PBMCs, collected 10 days after the yellow fever booster vaccination. Here the CDR3 reads CASRRGGTPPPQETQYF. The CDR3 region has the DNA TGTGCCAGTAGAAGAGGAGGGACTCCCCCACCCCAAGAGACCCAGTACTTC.